Sequencing of this TCR beta chain was carried out in a study of T-cell reconstitution after alpha-beta-depleted transplantation in children. The study's findings and limits: One year after transplant, T-cell counts and diversity came mostly from newly produced T cells.

This clonotype was observed a handful of times. Its antigen is unknown. The CDR3 extends over 12 amino acids. Germline CDR1 SQVTM, CDR2 ANQGSEA. V lost 2 bases, J lost 8 bases, and 10 bases lay in between. Unique molecular identifiers were incorporated into the prepared TCRbeta library. One entry per CDR3 protein results from TCRdb running MiXCR on the PCR reads. The table includes 530,000 or so distinct CDR3 sequences, 20% to 30% detected once. This clonotype was sampled from a boy under two years old with Wiskott-Aldrich syndrome, due to receive a stem cell transplant. The sequenced sample was PBMCs, obtained before TCRalphabeta/CD19-depleted stem cell transplant. The chain combines TRBV29-1 with TRBJ2-1; tentative D call: TRBD2 (5 bases). This chain's CDR3 is CSVERASYEQFF. For the CDR3, the DNA is TGCAGCGTTGAAAGGGCTAGCTATGAGCAGTTCTTC.